These 9 T cell receptor beta chains originate from one sample sequenced in a study of beta chain features in type 1 diabetes. TCRB transcripts that were expressed got sequenced, as all of the isolated RNA had been reverse transcribed. The data were produced by immunoSEQ multiplex PCR, yet TCRdb's version contains in-frame clones alone and is incomplete. The data show 900,000 or so clones, under 20% seen once. Sequencing was carried out using naive CD4+ T cells from blood. Source of these receptors: a woman aged 18-29 years in good health.

In its sample, this clone was seen a few times. This chain joins TRBV9 and TRBJ2-2, with D possibly matching TRBD2 (5 bases). Per germline, CDR1 SGDLS and CDR2 YYNGEE. Between the trimmed V and J ends, which lost 3 bases and 5 bases, there was a span of 17 bases. This CDR3 contains 16 residues. CDR3 amino acids: CASSAQPGIYTGELFF. CDR3 nucleotides: TGTGCCAGCAGCGCCCAACCCGGGATTTATACCGGGGAGCTGTTTTTT.

J is TRBJ2-1 and V is TRBV5-1, with 14 bases lining up with TRBD2. V gave up 1 base and J gave up 1 base; unmatched junction bases: 4. Germline-derived CDR1 and CDR2 are SGHRS and YFSETQ. The CDR3 sequence is 18 residues long. This chain's CDR3 is CASSLRGLAGESYNEQFF. CDR3 nucleotide sequence: TGCGCCAGCAGCTTGAGGGGACTAGCGGGAGAATCCTACAATGAGCAGTTCTTC.

In its sample, this clone was seen a few times. This specimen includes other DNA sequences encoding the same CDR3. The CDR3 coding sequence is TGTGCCAGCAGCTTCCAGGGGAATCAGCCCCAGCATTTT. Amino acid sequence: CASSFQGNQPQHF. This chain uses TRBV7-2 with TRBJ1-5; TRBD1 might be the D (6 bases). This CDR3 has 13 amino acids. Germline CDR1 and CDR2: SGHTA and FQGNSA. Trimming stripped 3 bases from V and 4 bases from J, with 7 bases between.

This clone was seen a handful of times. The chain combines TRBV10-3 with TRBJ2-7; 11 bases match TRBD1. In germline, CDR1 is ENHRY, CDR2 SYGVKD. The CDR3 totals 15 residues. J gave up 2 bases and V 3 bases, and 3 bases lay outside the gene matches. The CDR3 is CAISDKDRGPYEQYF. DNA of the CDR3: TGTGCCATCAGTGACAAGGACAGGGGGCCCTACGAGCAGTACTTC.

V is TRBV7-2 and J is TRBJ2-1, with 13 bases fitting TRBD2. The CDR3 length is 16 residues. The germline V gene encodes CDR1 SGHTA and CDR2 FQGNSA. The junction had 7 bases not matched to a gene; V was cut back by 6 bases and J by 5 bases. The CDR3 DNA reads as TGTGCCAGCAGTCGGACTAGCGGGAGCCATAACAATGAGCAGTTCTTC. As protein: CASSRTSGSHNNEQFF.

J is TRBJ1-5 and V is TRBV7-2; D is uncertain. Germline V gene lookup returns CDR1 SGHTA and CDR2 FQGNSA. The length of the CDR3 is 15 residues. Trimming shortened V by 0 bases and J by 8 bases, and 14 bases separated the two germline ends. This CDR3 is CASSLAIDGREPQHF. CDR3 in DNA: TGTGCCAGCAGCTTAGCGATCGACGGGCGGGAGCCCCAGCATTTT. Full variable domain (outside the CDR3, taken from reference TRBV7-2 and TRBJ1-5): GAGVSQSPSNKVTEKGKDVELRCDPISGHTALYWYRQSLGQGLEFLIYFQGNSAPDKSGLPSDRFSAERTGGSVSTLTIQRTQQEDSAVYLCASSLAIDGREPQHFGDGTRLSIL.

This chain connects TRBV7-6 to TRBJ2-5; 11 bases are shared with TRBD1. CDR3 length: 16 residues. Germline lookup yields CDR1 SGHVS and CDR2 FNYEAQ. Trimming at V came to 5 bases and at J to 4 bases, leaving 9 bases not matched to a gene. In nucleotides, the CDR3 is TGTGCCAGCAGCCGAACGGGACAGGGGGTGGGAGAGACCCAGTACTTC. Protein product: CASSRTGQGVGETQYF.

This clone has a handful of counts. The chain carries TRBV6-5 and TRBJ2-3; possible D gene TRBD2, 6 bases. V shed 2 bases and J shed 1 base, with 10 bases lying between them. Looked up from germline, CDR1 is MNHEY and CDR2 is SVGAGI. This CDR3 contains 15 residues. This chain's CDR3 is CASSYGASGTDTQYF. CDR3 sequence (DNA): TGTGCCAGCAGTTACGGCGCTAGCGGCACAGATACGCAGTATTTT.

This clone was seen a few times. The rearrangement uses TRBV15 and TRBJ2-3, with D tentatively TRBD1 or TRBD2 (6 bases each). Germline-derived CDR1 and CDR2 are LNHNV and YYDKDF (reference sequence). This CDR3 is 18 amino acids long. V was clipped by 1 base and J by 0 bases, with 17 bases between them. In nucleotides, the CDR3 is TGTGCCACCAGCAGAGTACAGGGAGGAACACTTAGCACAGATACGCAGTATTTT. Translation gives CATSRVQGGTLSTDTQYF.